The text below deals with one T cell receptor beta chain. Its antigen is unknown. After removal of 4 bases from V and 6 bases from J, the junction contained 4 bases not matched to a gene. Germline V CDR1 and CDR2: MNHNS, SASEGT. This CDR3 contains 13 residues. Libraries were prepared by immunoSEQ multiplex PCR; TCRdb keeps only in-frame clonotypes and omits some of them. The table lists about 1.1 million clones, 77% of them singletons, with 0.89% in the top ten. This sample is part of a study of shared clonotypes between healthy human individuals. Turning to the study itself: Per donor, three plates held CD4 naive cells, three held CD4 memory, two held CD8 naive and one held CD8 memory. Whole-study findings and limits: Inspection by rarefaction showed sorted-subset sequencing to be incomplete despite large depth. Clonotype sharing among donors was thought likely to change with sequencing depth. Non-shared clonotypes had lower generation probabilities than clonotypes shared by all four sorted-subset donors.

The genes are TRBV6-1 and TRBJ2-7, with 9 bases fitting TRBD1. The sample comprised memory CD4+ T cells from PBMCs. Documented subset: CD45RA-negative fraction. The clonotype comes from a man aged 18 to 30 in good health. Some clones in this sample may be carry-over from other donors' samples. CDR3 nucleotides: TGTGCCAGCAGTGGGGACAGGGTAGGCGAGCAGTACTTC. Residues: CASSGDRVGEQYF.